These 27 T cell receptor beta chains came from one sample sequenced in a study of T cell repertoires in cytomegalovirus infection. Each CDR3 protein is one row after TCRdb ran MiXCR on the reads. The table has about 330,000 distinct CDR3 sequences, roughly 9.5% seen once. The sequenced material came from PBMCs. All receptors come from a human donor in good health (CMV status not recorded). Some clones in this sample may be carry-over from other donors' samples.

The gene calls are TRBV7-2 and TRBJ2-3; 7 nucleotides align to TRBD1. The CDR3 consists of 16 residues. CDR1 is SGHTA and CDR2 is FQGNSA in the germline V gene. With V trimmed by 5 bases and J by 2 bases, 10 bases remained unmatched. This CDR3 reads CASSPRGTALTDTQYF. The CDR3 nucleotides are TGTGCCAGCAGCCCAAGAGGGACAGCTCTCACAGATACGCAGTATTTT.

At least ten counts were recorded for this clonotype. The gene calls are TRBV7-2 and TRBJ2-7, with D tentatively TRBD2 (6 bases). Per the germline V gene, CDR1 is SGHTA and CDR2 is FQGNSA. There are 14 residues in the CDR3. With 2 bases removed from V and 4 bases from J, the gap between germline ends came to 12 bases. The CDR3 loop reads CASSLSLALYEQYF. The CDR3 DNA follows: TGTGCCAGCAGCTTAAGCCTAGCGCTGTACGAGCAGTACTTC.

This clonotype was observed a handful of times. The chain combines TRBV7-2 with TRBJ2-7, with 7 bases identical to TRBD2. CDR3 length: 15 residues. The J segment lost 7 bases and the V segment lost 6 bases, leaving 15 bases of the junction unmatched. Germline V gives CDR1 SGHTA, CDR2 FQGNSA. CDR3 sequence: CASRQDGRPAWEQYF. The CDR3 nucleotides read TGTGCCAGCAGGCAGGACGGGAGGCCAGCGTGGGAGCAGTACTTC.

This clonotype has at least ten counts. V is TRBV29-1 and J is TRBJ2-3, with 11 bases identical to TRBD1. Germline V gene sequence: CDR1 SQVTM, CDR2 ANQGSEA. The CDR3 runs to 14 residues. V shed 7 bases and J 5 bases; nucleotides not matched to a gene: 8. Here the CDR3 reads CSAWDRGSRDTQYF. CDR3 nucleotide sequence: TGCAGCGCCTGGGACAGGGGGTCGCGAGATACGCAGTATTTT.

This clonotype appeared a few times. This sequence joins TRBV6-2 or TRBV6-3 and TRBJ2-1; the match to TRBD2 covers 9 bases. The CDR3 contains 17 residues. The V gene end was trimmed by 4 bases and the J gene end by 2 bases; junction bases not matched to a gene: 9. Germline CDR1 and CDR2: MNHEY and SVGEGT. CDR3 DNA: TGTGCCAGCAGTTTCGCGCTGAGCGGGGGGACCTACAATGAGCAGTTCTTC. Its protein is CASSFALSGGTYNEQFF.

This clonotype has only a few counts. DNA of the CDR3: TGTGCCAGCTTGGGGCAAGTGAACACCGGGGAGCTGTTTTTT. It codes for CASLGQVNTGELFF. The J gene is TRBJ2-2, the V gene TRBV18; a possible D gene is TRBD1 (5 bases). The germline gives CDR1 KGHSH, CDR2 LQKENI. The CDR3 is 14 amino acids. Trimming shortened V by 7 bases and J by 1 base, and 10 bases separated the two germline ends.

The sample holds a few counts of this clonotype. The germline gene is not matched at one end of the junction; a read error may be the cause. This rearrangement joins TRBV7-2 to TRBJ2-1, with TRBD2 identical over 14 bases. Germline V lookup: CDR1 SGHTA, CDR2 FQGNSA. This CDR3 contains 11 residues. The CDR3 nucleotides read TGTGCCAGCAGCTGGGGACTAGCGGGGGACTTC. It translates to CASSWGLAGDF. Filled out from reference TRBV7-2 and TRBJ2-1, the complete variable domain reads GAGVSQSPSNKVTEKGKDVELRCDPISGHTALYWYRQSLGQGLEFLIYFQGNSAPDKSGLPSDRFSAERTGGSVSTLTIQRTQQEDSAVYLCASSWGLAGDFGPGTRLTVL.

The chain carries TRBV20-1 and TRBJ2-3, with D perhaps being TRBD1 or TRBD2 (6 bases each). Germline loops: CDR1 DFQATT, CDR2 SNEGSKA (reference sequence). Trimming removed 4 bases at V and 3 bases at J, with 14 bases between. The CDR3 is 14 amino acids. In DNA form, the CDR3 reads TGCAGTGCTAAGGGGGGTTTAAAGACAGATACGCAGTATTTT. It translates to CSAKGGLKTDTQYF.

As for this clonotype: As the CDR3 is not closed by the conserved phenylalanine or tryptophan, this likely results from a read error. The chain joins TRBV11-2 to TRBJ2-1, with 8 bases matching TRBD2. The CDR3 is 16 amino acids. Germline V gene data show CDR1 as SGHAT and CDR2 as FQNNGV. With V trimmed by 1 base and J by 7 bases, 9 bases remained unmatched. CDR3 sequence: CASSLVSGGLLNEQFL. CDR3 nucleotide sequence: TGTGCCAGCAGCTTAGTCTCGGGAGGGTTATTAAATGAGCAGTTCTTA.

This clonotype was counted at least ten times. The chain has TRBV2 and TRBJ2-7, with TRBD2 identical over 11 bases. After removal of 4 bases from V and 5 bases from J, the junction contained 7 bases not matched to a gene. The germline CDR1 and CDR2 sequences are SNHLY and FYNNEI. The CDR3 totals 15 residues. CDR3 protein: CASSVGTSGTHEQYF. CDR3 DNA: TGTGCCAGCAGTGTTGGGACTAGCGGTACCCACGAGCAGTACTTC.

This clonotype has only a few counts. This chain joins TRBV12-5 and TRBJ1-1; D is unresolved. V dropped 5 bases and J dropped 1 base, with 8 bases sitting between them. Germline V gene data show CDR1 as LGHNT and CDR2 as FRNRAP. The CDR3 length is 13 residues. The CDR3 spells CASGPTRNTEAFF. The CDR3, as DNA: TGTGCTAGTGGTCCGACCCGGAACACTGAAGCTTTCTTT.

This clonotype was counted at least ten times. V usage is TRBV7-8 and J usage is TRBJ2-7, with 11 nucleotides matching TRBD2. The germline gives CDR1 SGHVS, CDR2 FQNEAQ. The CDR3 totals 16 residues. Trimming cost V 2 bases and J 2 bases; bases outside gene matches: 5. The CDR3 region has the DNA TGTGCCAGCAGCTTAATCCTAGCGGGAGGAGCCTACGAGCAGTACTTC. This gives the protein CASSLILAGGAYEQYF.

This clonotype has at least ten counts. The chain links TRBV7-2 to TRBJ2-7, with D perhaps matching TRBD2 (7 bases). Germline loops: CDR1 SGHTA, CDR2 FQGNSA. This CDR3 spans 17 amino acids. Trimming removed 5 bases at V and 0 bases at J, with 20 bases between. The CDR3 reads CASSPRSAGAFSYEQYF. CDR3 in DNA: TGTGCCAGCAGCCCCCGTAGCGCGGGGGCCTTCTCCTACGAGCAGTACTTC.

This clonotype was picked up many times. The chain links TRBV5-4 to TRBJ1-2; 7 bases agree with TRBD1. With 0 bases clipped from V and 5 bases from J, the junction kept 10 bases outside the gene matches. The CDR3 runs to 16 residues. Germline V gene lookup returns CDR1 SGHNT and CDR2 YYREEE (reference sequence). This CDR3 reads CASSLVGTDSRYGYTF. The CDR3 nucleotides are TGTGCCAGCAGCTTGGTCGGGACAGATTCTCGGTATGGCTACACCTTC.

V and J are TRBV6-1 and TRBJ2-1, with TRBD1 matching 9 bases. Unmatched junction bases numbered 5, after V lost 6 bases and J lost 2 bases. Germline loops: CDR1 MNHNS, CDR2 SASEGT. The CDR3 extends over 15 amino acids. Written as DNA, the CDR3 is TGTGCCAGCAGAAGCCGGGACAGGGCCTACAATGAGCAGTTCTTC. Its translation: CASRSRDRAYNEQFF.

This clonotype has only a few counts. The chain combines TRBV7-2 with TRBJ2-7, with 9 bases identical to TRBD2. CDR3 size: 14 residues. CDR1 SGHTA and CDR2 FQGNSA come from the germline V gene. J was trimmed by 3 bases and V by 5 bases; bases with no gene match: 5. The CDR3 sequence is CASSTGTSLYEQYF. The CDR3, as DNA: TGTGCCAGCAGCACCGGGACTAGCCTCTACGAGCAGTACTTC.

This clonotype was detected a few times. The chain links TRBV2 to TRBJ2-1; TRBD2 aligns across 16 bases. There are 18 residues in the CDR3. Germline assignment: CDR1 SNHLY and CDR2 FYNNEI. V shed 0 bases and J 12 bases; nucleotides not matched to a gene: 11. The CDR3 loop reads CASSEAPGGTSGRAGQFF. The CDR3 DNA reads as TGTGCCAGCAGTGAAGCGCCGGGAGGGACTAGCGGGAGGGCCGGGCAGTTCTTC.

This clonotype was found a few times. This chain connects TRBV6-2 or TRBV6-3 to TRBJ2-1, with 7 bases aligning to TRBD1. Looked up from germline, CDR1 is MNHEY and CDR2 is SVGEGT. The CDR3 has 15 amino acids. The junction had 5 bases not matched to a gene; V was cut back by 6 bases and J by 0 bases. The CDR3 loop is CASRAGGSSYNEQFF. As DNA, the CDR3 is TGTGCCAGCAGAGCAGGGGGAAGCTCCTACAATGAGCAGTTCTTC.

This clonotype was seen repeatedly, ten times or more. This chain links TRBV28 with TRBJ2-2, with 9 bases that match TRBD1. The germline gives CDR1 MDHEN, CDR2 SYDVKM. The CDR3 has 19 residues. With 0 bases clipped from V and 0 bases from J, the junction kept 8 bases outside the gene matches. CDR3: CASSLWDRGVPTNTGELFF. The CDR3 DNA follows: TGTGCCAGCAGTTTATGGGACAGGGGCGTTCCGACGAACACCGGGGAGCTGTTTTTT.

This clonotype was seen more than once but under ten times. The chain couples TRBV24-1 to TRBJ2-1, with 12 bases that match TRBD2. The length of the CDR3 is 20 residues. The V segment lost 7 bases and the J segment 2 bases; nucleotides outside the gene matches: 17. Germline values: CDR1 KGHDR, CDR2 SFDVKD. The CDR3 is CATSTQWPSGRAMTYNEQFF. In nucleotides, the CDR3 is TGTGCCACCAGCACACAGTGGCCTAGCGGGAGGGCGATGACCTACAATGAGCAGTTCTTC.

This clonotype was detected a few times. This chain links TRBV15 with TRBJ1-2; D not resolved. V was shortened by 3 bases and J by 3 bases, with 14 bases between the two germline ends. Germline V gene sequence: CDR1 LNHNV, CDR2 YYDKDF (reference sequence). This CDR3 contains 15 residues. DNA for the CDR3: TGTGCCACCAGCAGTATAGACGGGATTCACTATGGCTACACCTTC. Translated: CATSSIDGIHYGYTF. The full variable domain, with the rest looked up from reference TRBV15 and TRBJ1-2, is DAMVIQNPRYQVTQFGKPVTLSCSQTLNHNVMYWYQQKSSQAPKLLFHYYDKDFNNEADTPDNFQSRRPNTSFCFLDIRSPGLGDTAMYLCATSSIDGIHYGYTFGSGTRLTVV.

This clonotype was recorded many times. The rearrangement uses TRBV7-2 and TRBJ1-3; 7 nucleotides agree with TRBD1. After removal of 5 bases from V and 0 bases from J, the junction contained 4 bases not matched to a gene. This CDR3 has 15 amino acids. The germline gives CDR1 SGHTA, CDR2 FQGNSA. CDR3 sequence reads: CASSAGTASGNTIYF. In nucleotides, the CDR3 is TGTGCCAGCAGCGCCGGGACAGCCTCTGGAAACACCATATATTTT.

This clonotype was picked up many times. The V gene is TRBV7-2, the J gene TRBJ2-3; TRBD2 matches at 7 bases. The CDR3 covers 18 residues. Losses at the gene ends were 5 bases for V and 0 bases for J; bases not matched to a gene: 14. Germline loops: CDR1 SGHTA, CDR2 FQGNSA. For the CDR3, the DNA is TGTGCCAGCAGCCCCCCGGGGGGACGCGGACTCAGCACAGATACGCAGTATTTT. Protein product: CASSPPGGRGLSTDTQYF.

In its sample, this clonotype was seen many times. The chain has TRBV2 and TRBJ1-1; D perhaps matches TRBD1 (5 bases). CDR3 length: 14 amino acids. Trimming took off 6 bases at V and 0 bases at J, with 11 bases between the two ends. Germline CDR1 is SNHLY and CDR2 is FYNNEI. CDR3 in amino acids: CASSGWGVNTEAFF. DNA of the CDR3: TGTGCCAGCAGCGGGTGGGGGGTGAACACTGAAGCTTTCTTT.

The sample holds many counts of this clonotype. This rearrangement joins TRBV28 to TRBJ2-7, with TRBD1 matching over 7 bases. Germline-derived CDR1 and CDR2 are MDHEN and SYDVKM. CDR3 length: 13 amino acids. V was clipped by 5 bases and J by 3 bases; unmatched bases: 4. CDR3 sequence reads: CASSGDSFYEQYF. DNA of the CDR3: TGTGCCAGCAGTGGGGACAGCTTCTACGAGCAGTACTTC.

This clonotype appeared a few times. The CDR3 protein is CASYQTEAFF. The CDR3 nucleotides read TGTGCCAGCTATCAAACTGAAGCTTTCTTT. The gene calls are TRBV7-9 and TRBJ1-1; D ambiguous. V was cut by 8 bases and J by 5 bases, with 6 bases left in between. Germline CDR1 and CDR2: SEHNR and FQNEAQ (reference sequence). The CDR3 consists of 10 residues.

The chain employs TRBV4-2 and TRBJ2-3; 10 nucleotides align to TRBD2. CDR1 LGHNA and CDR2 YNFKEQ come from the germline V gene. CDR3 size: 17 residues. The junction had 7 bases not matched to a gene; V was cut back by 0 bases and J by 4 bases. CDR3 in amino acids: CASSQEALAGVPDTQYF. The CDR3 nucleotides are TGTGCCAGCAGCCAAGAGGCTCTAGCGGGAGTCCCAGATACGCAGTATTTT.